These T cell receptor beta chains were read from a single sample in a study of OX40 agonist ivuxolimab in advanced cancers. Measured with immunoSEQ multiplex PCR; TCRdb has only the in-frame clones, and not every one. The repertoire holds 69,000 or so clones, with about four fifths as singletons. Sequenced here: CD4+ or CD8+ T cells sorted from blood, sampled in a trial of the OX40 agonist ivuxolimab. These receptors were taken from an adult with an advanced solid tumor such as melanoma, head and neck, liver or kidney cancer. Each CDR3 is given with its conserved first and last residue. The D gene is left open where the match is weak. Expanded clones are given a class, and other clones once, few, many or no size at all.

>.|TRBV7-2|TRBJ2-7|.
CASSSVPPYEQYF
TGTGCCAGCAGCTCCGTTCCGCCCTACGAGCAGTACTTC
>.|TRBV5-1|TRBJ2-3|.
CASSLGTPDSSTDTQYF
TGCGCCAGCAGCTTAGGGACTCCCGATTCGAGCACAGATACGCAGTATTTT
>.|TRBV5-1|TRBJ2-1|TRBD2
CASSLIGGEAGEQFF
TGCGCCAGCAGCTTGATTGGGGGGGAAGCGGGTGAGCAGTTCTTC
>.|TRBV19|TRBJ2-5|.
CASSFGGASSETQYF
TGTGCCAGTAGTTTTGGGGGCGCGAGCTCGGAGACCCAGTACTTC
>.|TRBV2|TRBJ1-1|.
CASSELRGAKIAFF
TGTGCCAGCAGTGAACTAAGGGGGGCTAAGATTGCTTTCTTT
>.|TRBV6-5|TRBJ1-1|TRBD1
CASSGRQGNTEAFF
TGTGCCAGCAGTGGAAGACAGGGTAACACTGAAGCTTTCTTT
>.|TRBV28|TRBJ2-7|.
CASSLTSYEQYF
TGTGCCAGCAGTTTAACTAGCTACGAGCAGTACTTC
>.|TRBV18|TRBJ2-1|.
CASSSPYSAEGNEQFF
TGTGCCAGCTCATCACCATACTCGGCAGAAGGTAATGAGCAGTTCTTC
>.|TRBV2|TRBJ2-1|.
CASTLTSSYNEQFF
TGTGCCAGCACTTTGACTAGCTCCTACAATGAGCAGTTCTTC
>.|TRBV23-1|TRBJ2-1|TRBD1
CASSRPGQTNSYNEQFF
TGCGCCAGCAGCCGCCCGGGACAGACGAACTCCTACAATGAGCAGTTCTTC
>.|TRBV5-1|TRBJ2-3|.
CASSLESQAQYF
TGCGCCAGCAGCTTGGAGTCCCAGGCGCAGTATTTT
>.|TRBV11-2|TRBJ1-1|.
CASSPGILSTEAFF
TGTGCCAGCAGCCCGGGAATTTTGAGCACTGAAGCTTTCTTT
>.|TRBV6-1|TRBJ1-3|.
CASSDRTPSGNTIYF
TGTGCCAGCAGTGACCGGACACCCTCTGGAAACACCATATATTTT
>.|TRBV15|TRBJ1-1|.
CATSRDYRRMNTEAFF
TGTGCCACCAGCAGAGATTACCGCCGGATGAACACTGAAGCTTTCTTT
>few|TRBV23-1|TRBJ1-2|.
CASSQSGRQAANYGYTF
TGCGCCAGCAGTCAATCGGGGAGACAGGCTGCTAACTATGGCTACACCTTC
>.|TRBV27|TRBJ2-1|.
CASSFRPYNEQFF
TGTGCCAGCAGTTTCAGGCCGTACAATGAGCAGTTCTTC
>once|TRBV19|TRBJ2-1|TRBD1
CASSPRTGKGHNEQFF
TGTGCCAGTAGTCCTCGGACAGGGAAGGGGCACAATGAGCAGTTCTTC
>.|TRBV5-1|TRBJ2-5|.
CASSAGQIQETQYF
TGCGCCAGCAGCGCGGGACAGATCCAAGAGACCCAGTACTTC
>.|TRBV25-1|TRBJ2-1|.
CASSERVAEGNRVF
.
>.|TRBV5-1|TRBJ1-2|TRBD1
CASRTHGTGHYGYTF
TGCGCCAGCAGGACCCACGGGACAGGGCACTATGGCTACACCTTC
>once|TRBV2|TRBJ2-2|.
CASRPEKGAGELFF
TGTGCCAGCAGGCCTGAAAAAGGGGCCGGGGAGCTGTTTTTT
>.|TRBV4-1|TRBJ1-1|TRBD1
CASSQGQGAGNTEAFF
TGCGCCAGCAGCCAAGGGCAGGGGGCTGGGAACACTGAAGCTTTCTTT
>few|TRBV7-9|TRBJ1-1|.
CASSLPSHGAFF
TGTGCCAGCAGCTTGCCATCTCACGGAGCTTTCTTT
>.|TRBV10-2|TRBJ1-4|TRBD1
CASMITPGQGNPNEKLFF
TGCGCCAGCATGATAACTCCGGGACAGGGGAATCCTAATGAAAAACTGTTTTTT
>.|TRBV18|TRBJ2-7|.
CASSPWLGVEQYF
TGTGCCAGCTCCCCCTGGTTAGGGGTCGAGCAGTACTTC
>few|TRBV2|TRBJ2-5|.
CASSRHERETQYF
TGTGCCAGCAGTCGACATGAGAGGGAGACCCAGTACTTC